This TCR beta chain was retrieved from a study of CD8+ T cells in alopecia areata (dated by TCRdb to the late 2010s). Concerning the study at large: The treated patients took part in an open-label pilot trial in which moderate-to-severe alopecia areata was treated with oral tofacitinib at 5 to 10 mg twice daily. Tofacitinib was given for 6 to 18 months, followed by 6 months of follow-up off drug to assess delayed response and recurrence. Disease severity in treated patients was measured with the SALT score, which quantifies the percentage of affected scalp surface area. High-throughput TCRbeta sequencing was used to examine T cell clonal expansion in alopecia areata in both the C3H/HeJ mouse model and human patients. Scalp tissue and sorted CD4+ and CD8+ peripheral blood T cells from patchy and totalis/universalis alopecia areata patients and from healthy controls were covered by human TCRbeta sequencing. Tofacitinib-treated patients had biopsies at baseline and at 4 and 24 weeks of treatment, with a later scalp biopsy in several patients. Scalp clonality was compared across normal scalp (n=4), patchy alopecia areata scalp (n=8), and alopecia totalis/universalis scalp (n=8). RNA was obtained with the PAXgene miRNA kit for fixed scalp, the miRNeasy kit for PBMCs, and the RNeasy kit for mouse skin. TCRbeta CDR3 regions were amplified by immunoSEQ multiplex PCR using 35 Vbeta forward and 13 Jbeta reverse primers. General study outcomes and caveats: Scalp clonality and the number of expanded CD8+ clones among the top 100 scalp clones were significantly decreased by tofacitinib. Shared TCR sequences between patients were less evident than in mice, which may be partly attributable to HLA diversity in the patient population. Unlike mouse skin, which is dominated by gammadelta T cells, normal human skin has resident alphabeta T cells that are also sequenced, and this complicates analysis of the scalp TCR repertoire. Lesional scalp, especially in alopecia totalis/universalis, showed higher clonality and more expanded CD8+ clones than normal scalp, suggesting antigenic drive. Many expanded lesional clones were found to persist in scalp and blood during tofacitinib treatment, and relapse after treatment cessation may be partly explained by this persistence. Because the treated cohort was small and had just a single nonresponder, larger studies are needed to establish links between baseline CD8+ expansion and response.

Comments on this clone: Its antigen is unknown. Base qualities are not recorded, but no much larger clone differs from it by a single base.

The method was the immunoSEQ multiplex PCR assay. RNA was extracted from all samples and reverse transcribed into cDNA, which served as template for TCR sequencing. First-strand cDNA was synthesized using SuperScript III with a 2:1 mix of oligo-dT and random hexamers. A synthetic immune receptor repertoire was used to gauge amplification bias, and whatever bias remained was removed computationally. As for how the authors treated the data: Raw reads were preprocessed for error removal, and CDR3 was defined according to IMGT conventions as running from the conserved cysteine to phenylalanine. Clonality was calculated as 1 minus Shannon entropy normalized by log2 of the number of productive unique TCRs. Whether scalp clones were CD4 or CD8 was inferred by matching scalp TCRbeta sequences against CD4 and CD8 repertoires sorted from blood. Held by TCRdb, this immuneACCESS table contains in-frame sequences only and omits some clones. Under half of the omission traces to an unresolved V gene where checked; the cause of the rest is unknown. That table supplies the V and J calls and clone size; D and trimming were determined from the DNA. Here the sample has about 110,000 clones; less than 90% occur a single time. The ten largest clones add up to around 25% of the sample.

Looking up the germline V gene (reference sequence) yields CDR1 SEHNR and CDR2 FQNEAQ. Measured from the cysteine to the phenylalanine, the CDR3 is 16 residues long. CDR3 DNA only is kept here, 48 bases in frame from base 1. The junction carries 20 bases between V and J, which are trimmed by 5 bases and 3 bases respectively. The time point label for this specimen denotes: about 25 weeks on oral tofacitinib. This sample's treatment or condition label indicates: oral pan-JAK inhibitor, 5-10 mg twice daily. Peripheral blood and lesional scalp punch biopsies were obtained from patients with alopecia areata. After PBMCs were isolated by density centrifugation and stained for CD3, CD4 and CD8, a FACSAria was used to sort CD4+ and CD8+ T cells.

The sequence is built from TRBV7-9 and TRBJ2-7, and the D gene may be TRBD1, 6 bases matching. Source: CD8+ T cells sorted from blood, taken at week 24, from a patient treated with tofacitinib. The clonotype was recovered from a human donor with alopecia areata. The CDR3: CASSPQWGTTVYEQYF. The DNA sequence follows: TGTGCCAGCAGCCCCCAATGGGGGACAACGGTCTACGAGCAGTACTTC.